This T cell receptor (beta chain) was sequenced in a study of blood T cells in healthy people across ages. Combining a sample-barcoded 5' primer with a J-beta primer mix, a second PCR ran for about 6 to 11 cycles. One entry per CDR3 protein results from TCRdb running MiXCR on the 5' RACE reads. The table includes 270,000 or so distinct CDR3 sequences, 27% detected once. Around 9.5 milliliters of peripheral blood were drawn from each donor. The study, taken as a whole, reports: In long-lived donors, naive CD4+ cell counts and diversity exceeded those of aged donors. Naive and antigen-experienced cells could not be conclusively compared, given unsorted PBMCs. Observed TCR beta diversity per million T cells went down as age went up. This fall followed a roughly linear course with age.

This clonotype was recorded at least ten times. The target antigen is unknown. The CDR3 has 14 residues. The V end lost 6 bases, the J end lost 1 base, and 13 bases lay between the germline ends. The V gene's germline CDR1 is SQVTM and CDR2 ANQGSEA. The rearrangement links TRBV29-1 to TRBJ1-5; tentative D call: TRBD1 (5 bases). Specimen: blood. This receptor was obtained from a woman in her 70s in good health. The CDR3 protein is CSVGDGLSNQPQHF. The CDR3 DNA follows: TGCAGCGTAGGGGACGGATTAAGCAATCAGCCCCAGCATTTT.